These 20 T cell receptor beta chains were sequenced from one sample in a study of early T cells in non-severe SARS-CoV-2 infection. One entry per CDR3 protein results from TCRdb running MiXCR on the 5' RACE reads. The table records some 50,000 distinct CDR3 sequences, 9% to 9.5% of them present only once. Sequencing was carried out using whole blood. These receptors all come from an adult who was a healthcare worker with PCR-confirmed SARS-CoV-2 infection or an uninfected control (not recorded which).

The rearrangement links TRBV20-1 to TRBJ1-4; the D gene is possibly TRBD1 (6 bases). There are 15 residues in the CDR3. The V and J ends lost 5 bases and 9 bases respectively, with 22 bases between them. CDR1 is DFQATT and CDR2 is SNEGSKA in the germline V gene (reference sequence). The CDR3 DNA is TGCAGTGCTGTCGACCTCCCCGGCGGGGGCCAAAAACTGTTTTTT. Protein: CSAVDLPGGGQKLFF.

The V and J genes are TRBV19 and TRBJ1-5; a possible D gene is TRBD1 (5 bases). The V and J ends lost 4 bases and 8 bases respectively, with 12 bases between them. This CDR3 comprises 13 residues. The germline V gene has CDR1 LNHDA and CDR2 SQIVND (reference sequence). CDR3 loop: CASSRGRREPQHF. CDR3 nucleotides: TGTGCCAGTAGTAGGGGACGGAGGGAGCCCCAGCATTTT.

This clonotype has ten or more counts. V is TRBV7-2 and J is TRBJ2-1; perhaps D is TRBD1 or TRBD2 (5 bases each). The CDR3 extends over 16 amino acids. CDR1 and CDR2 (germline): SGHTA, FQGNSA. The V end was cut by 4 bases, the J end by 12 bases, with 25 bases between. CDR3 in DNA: TGTGCCAGCAGCTCCCAAGCCGGGACCCATTTACTATTGCAGTTCTTC. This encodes CASSSQAGTHLLLQFF.

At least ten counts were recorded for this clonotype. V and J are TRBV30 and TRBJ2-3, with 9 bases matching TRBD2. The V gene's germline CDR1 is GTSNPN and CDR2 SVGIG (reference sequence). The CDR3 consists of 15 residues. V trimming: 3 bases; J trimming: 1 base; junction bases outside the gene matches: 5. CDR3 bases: TGTGCCTGGAGAGAGTGGACTAGCGGCACAGATACGCAGTATTTT. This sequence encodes CAWREWTSGTDTQYF.

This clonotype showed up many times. This CDR3 reads CASGHSGGASHGNEQFF. DNA of the CDR3: TGTGCTAGTGGACATAGCGGGGGGGCCTCGCATGGGAATGAGCAGTTCTTC. V is TRBV12-5 and J is TRBJ2-1; 11 nucleotides agree with TRBD2. Trimming at V came to 6 bases and at J to 7 bases, leaving 14 bases not matched to a gene. Germline CDR1 and CDR2: LGHNT and FRNRAP. The CDR3 length is 17 residues. The full variable domain, in which reference TRBV12-5 and TRBJ2-1 provide the parts outside the CDR3, is DARVTQTPRHKVTEMGQEVTMRCQPILGHNTVFWYRQTMMQGLELLAYFRNRAPLDDSGMPKDRFSAEMPDATLATLKIQPSEPRDSAVYFCASGHSGGASHGNEQFFGPGTRLTVL.

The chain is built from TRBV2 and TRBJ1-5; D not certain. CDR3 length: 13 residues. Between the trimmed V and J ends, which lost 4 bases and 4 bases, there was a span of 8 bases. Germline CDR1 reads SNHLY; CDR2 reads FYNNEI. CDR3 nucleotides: TGTGCCAGCAGTGCCCGAGCAAATCAGCCCCAGCATTTT. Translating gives CASSARANQPQHF.

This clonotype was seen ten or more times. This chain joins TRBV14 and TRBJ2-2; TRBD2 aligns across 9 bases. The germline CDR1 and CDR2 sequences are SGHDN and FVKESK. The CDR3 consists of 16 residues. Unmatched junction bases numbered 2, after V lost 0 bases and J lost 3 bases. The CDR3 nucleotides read TGTGCCAGCAGCCAAGAACTAGCGGGTTACACCGGGGAGCTGTTTTTT. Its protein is CASSQELAGYTGELFF.

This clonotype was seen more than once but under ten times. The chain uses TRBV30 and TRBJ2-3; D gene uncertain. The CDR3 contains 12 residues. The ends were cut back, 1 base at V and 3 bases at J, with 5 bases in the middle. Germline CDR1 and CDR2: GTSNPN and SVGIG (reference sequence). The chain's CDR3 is CAWSGGTDTQYF. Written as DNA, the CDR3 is TGTGCCTGGAGTGGAGGTACAGATACGCAGTATTTT.

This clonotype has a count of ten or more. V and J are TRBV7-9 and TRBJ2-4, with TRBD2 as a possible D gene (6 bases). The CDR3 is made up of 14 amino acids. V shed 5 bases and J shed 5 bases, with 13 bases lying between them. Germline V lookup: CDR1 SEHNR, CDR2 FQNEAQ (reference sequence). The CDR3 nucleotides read TGTGCCAGCAGCCCAGTCAGCGGGCAAAACATTCAGTACTTC. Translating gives CASSPVSGQNIQYF.

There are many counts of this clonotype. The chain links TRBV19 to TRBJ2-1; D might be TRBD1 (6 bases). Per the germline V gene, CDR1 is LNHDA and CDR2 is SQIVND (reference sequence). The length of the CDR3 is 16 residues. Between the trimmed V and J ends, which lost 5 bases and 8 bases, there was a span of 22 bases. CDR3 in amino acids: CASSARGTSLVDEQFF. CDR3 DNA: TGTGCCAGTAGTGCCAGGGGTACTTCCCTGGTCGATGAGCAGTTCTTC.

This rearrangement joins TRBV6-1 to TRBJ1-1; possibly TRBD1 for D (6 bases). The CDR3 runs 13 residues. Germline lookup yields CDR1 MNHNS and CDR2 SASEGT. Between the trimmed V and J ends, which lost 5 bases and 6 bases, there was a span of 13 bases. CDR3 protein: CASSRQGKSEAFF. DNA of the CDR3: TGTGCCAGCAGTCGTCAGGGGAAATCTGAAGCTTTCTTT.

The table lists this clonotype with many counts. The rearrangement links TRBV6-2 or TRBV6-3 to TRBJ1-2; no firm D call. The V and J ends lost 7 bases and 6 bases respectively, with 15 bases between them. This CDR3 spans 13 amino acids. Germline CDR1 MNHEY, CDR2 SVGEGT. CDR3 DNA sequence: TGTGCCAGCACTTTAAAGCGAGGGAATGGCTACACCTTC. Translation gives CASTLKRGNGYTF.

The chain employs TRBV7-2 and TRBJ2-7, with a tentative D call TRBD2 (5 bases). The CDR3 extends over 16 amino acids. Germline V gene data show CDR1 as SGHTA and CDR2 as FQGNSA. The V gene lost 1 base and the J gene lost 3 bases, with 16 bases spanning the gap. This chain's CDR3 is CASSLVRYPGSYEQYF. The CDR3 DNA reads TGTGCCAGCAGCTTAGTTCGGTACCCTGGGAGCTACGAGCAGTACTTC.

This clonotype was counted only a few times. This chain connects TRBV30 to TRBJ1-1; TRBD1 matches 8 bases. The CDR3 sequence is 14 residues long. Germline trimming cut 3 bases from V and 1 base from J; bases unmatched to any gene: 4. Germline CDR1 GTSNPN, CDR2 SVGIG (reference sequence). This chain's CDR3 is CAWRSGTGNTEAFF. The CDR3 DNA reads TGTGCCTGGAGATCCGGGACAGGGAACACTGAAGCTTTCTTT.

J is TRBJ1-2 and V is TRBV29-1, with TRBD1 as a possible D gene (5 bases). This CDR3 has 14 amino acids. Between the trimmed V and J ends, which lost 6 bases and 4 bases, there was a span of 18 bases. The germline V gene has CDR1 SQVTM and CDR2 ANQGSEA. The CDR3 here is CSVQRSVGTYGYTF. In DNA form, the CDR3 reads TGCAGCGTCCAACGAAGTGTAGGGACCTATGGCTACACCTTC.

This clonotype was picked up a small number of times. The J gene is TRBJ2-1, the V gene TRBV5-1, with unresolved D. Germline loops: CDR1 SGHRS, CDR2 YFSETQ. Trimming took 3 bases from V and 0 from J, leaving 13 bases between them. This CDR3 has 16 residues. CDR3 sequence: CASSSVDRFSYNEQFF. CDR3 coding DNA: TGCGCCAGCAGCTCAGTGGACCGTTTCTCCTACAATGAGCAGTTCTTC.

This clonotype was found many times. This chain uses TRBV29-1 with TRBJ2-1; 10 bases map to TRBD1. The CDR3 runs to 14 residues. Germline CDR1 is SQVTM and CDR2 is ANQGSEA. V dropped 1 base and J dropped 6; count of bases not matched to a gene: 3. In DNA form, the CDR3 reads TGCAGCGTTGAAGTGGACAGGGGGACCAATGAGCAGTTCTTC. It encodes CSVEVDRGTNEQFF.

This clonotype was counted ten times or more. CDR3 amino acids: CASSSGLAVYNEQFF. For the CDR3, the DNA is TGTGCCAGCAGCTCGGGACTAGCGGTGTACAATGAGCAGTTCTTC. The chain employs TRBV11-2 and TRBJ2-1; TRBD2 matches 11 bases. The CDR3 sequence is 15 residues long. Per the germline V gene, CDR1 is SGHAT and CDR2 is FQNNGV. The trim removed 4 bases at V and 4 bases at J, leaving 3 bases unmatched.

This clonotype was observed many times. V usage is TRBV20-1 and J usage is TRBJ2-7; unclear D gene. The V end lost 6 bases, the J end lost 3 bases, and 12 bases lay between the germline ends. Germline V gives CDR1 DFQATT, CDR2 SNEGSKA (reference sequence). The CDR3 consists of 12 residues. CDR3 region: CSAPGRRYEQYF. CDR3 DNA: TGCAGTGCCCCTGGGCGGCGCTACGAGCAGTACTTC.

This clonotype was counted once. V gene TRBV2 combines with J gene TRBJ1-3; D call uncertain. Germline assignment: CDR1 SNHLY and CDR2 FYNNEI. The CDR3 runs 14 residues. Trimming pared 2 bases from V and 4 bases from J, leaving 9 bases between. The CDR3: CASSELAVGNTIYF. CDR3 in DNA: TGTGCCAGCAGTGAATTGGCGGTCGGAAACACCATATATTTT.